Below, 24 T cell receptor beta chains from the same sample are listed, as sequenced in a study of T cell responses to AZD1222 COVID-19 vaccine. Produced via immunoSEQ multiplex PCR; TCRdb's table is partial and in-frame only. The profile shows about 180,000 clones, more than 80% of them singletons. The material was peripheral blood, obtained on day 0 of AZD1222 vaccination. The receptor set was obtained from an adult in good health.

The genes are TRBV3-1 (or the pseudogene TRBV3-2) and TRBJ1-5; 11 nucleotides agree with TRBD1. Germline V gene sequence: CDR1 LGHDT, CDR2 YNNKEL (reference sequence). The CDR3 spans 21 residues. J gave up 5 bases and V 3 bases, and 21 bases lay outside the gene matches. CDR3 sequence reads: CASSQYILPGQGGDGHQPQHF. The CDR3 DNA reads TGTGCCAGCAGCCAGTACATACTTCCGGGACAGGGGGGAGACGGTCATCAGCCCCAGCATTTT.

This rearrangement joins TRBV9 to TRBJ1-2, with 9 bases aligning to TRBD1. Germline V gene data show CDR1 as SGDLS and CDR2 as YYNGEE. This CDR3 contains 14 residues. Unmatched junction bases numbered 4, after V lost 3 bases and J lost 4 bases. The CDR3 region is CASSADRGGYGYTF. The CDR3 nucleotides read TGTGCCAGCAGCGCGGACAGGGGTGGCTATGGCTACACCTTC. Full variable domain (remainder filled in from reference TRBV9 and TRBJ1-2): DSGVTQTPKHLITATGQRVTLRCSPRSGDLSVYWYQQSLDQGLQFLIQYYNGEERAKGNILERFSAQQFPDLHSELNLSSLELGDSALYFCASSADRGGYGYTFGSGTRLTVV.

The V and J genes are TRBV14 and TRBJ2-3; 7 nucleotides match TRBD1. This CDR3 contains 16 residues. With V trimmed by 4 bases and J by 3 bases, 10 bases remained unmatched. CDR1 is SGHDN, CDR2 FVKESK, per germline. The CDR3 nucleotides are TGTGCCAGCAGCCTAGGGGGCACCGTGGTTACAGATACGCAGTATTTT. The encoded protein is CASSLGGTVVTDTQYF. Full variable domain (rest looked up from reference TRBV14 and TRBJ2-3): EAGVTQFPSHSVIEKGQTVTLRCDPISGHDNLYWYRRVMGKEIKFLLHFVKESKQDESGMPNNRFLAERTGGTYSTLKVQPAELEDSGVYFCASSLGGTVVTDTQYFGPGTRLTVL.

The genes are TRBV3-1 (or the pseudogene TRBV3-2) and TRBJ2-1; 8 bases align to TRBD2. The junction had 11 bases not matched to a gene; V was cut back by 4 bases and J by 9 bases. CDR3 length equals 15 residues. Looked up from germline, CDR1 is LGHDT and CDR2 is YNNKEL (reference sequence). The DNA of the CDR3 is TGTGCCAGCAGCCCTGGGGCCGGGAGGGCAGGTGAGCAGTTCTTC. It is translated as CASSPGAGRAGEQFF.

This clone was found once. The chain combines TRBV30 with TRBJ1-1, with 8 positions matching TRBD1. The germline V gene encodes CDR1 GTSNPN and CDR2 SVGIG (reference sequence). Trimming removed 3 bases from V and 4 bases from J; junction bases left unmatched: 7. The CDR3 runs 14 residues. CDR3 in amino acids: CAWSTGTGPTEAFF. The CDR3 DNA follows: TGTGCCTGGAGCACCGGGACAGGTCCCACTGAAGCTTTCTTT. The complete variable domain, with remaining parts taken from reference TRBV30 and TRBJ1-1, reads SQTIHQWPATLVQPVGSPLSLECTVEGTSNPNLYWYRQAAGRGLQLLFYSVGIGQISSEVPQNLSASRPQDRQFILSSKKLLLSDSGFYLCAWSTGTGPTEAFFGQGTRLTVV.

The chain uses TRBV19 and TRBJ1-1; no clear D. The germline CDR1 and CDR2 sequences are LNHDA and SQIVND (reference sequence). The length of the CDR3 is 14 residues. V was trimmed by 10 bases and J by 5 bases, leaving 20 bases between them. Written as DNA, the CDR3 is TGTGCCACCTCTTTATCGGAAGAGGCAACTGAAGCTTTCTTT. Protein: CATSLSEEATEAFF.

This chain uses TRBV6-5 with TRBJ2-1; TRBD2 agrees at 8 bases. V lost 0 bases to trimming and J lost 8 bases; unmatched junction nucleotides: 9. Germline V gene sequence: CDR1 MNHEY, CDR2 SVGAGI. There are 16 residues in the CDR3. The DNA of the CDR3 is TGTGCCAGCAGTTACTCCGGGACTAGGAATCCTCATGAGCAGTTCTTC. Translation gives CASSYSGTRNPHEQFF.

V gene TRBV10-3 combines with J gene TRBJ2-3; D is possibly TRBD1 or TRBD2 (5 bases each). Trimming removed 6 bases from V and 6 bases from J, with 16 bases in between. The CDR3 length is 14 residues. Germline V gene sequence: CDR1 ENHRY, CDR2 SYGVKD. The CDR3 DNA reads TGTGCCATCAGGGGGGACGGGGTTGTGGATACGCAGTATTTT. It translates to CAIRGDGVVDTQYF.

The chain is built from TRBV24-1 and TRBJ2-2; no firm D call. The V end lost 1 base, the J end lost 5 bases, and 1 base lay between the germline ends. CDR1 and CDR2 from the germline V gene are KGHDR and SFDVKD. There are 12 residues in the CDR3. CDR3 loop: CATSDFTGELFF. Written as DNA, the CDR3 is TGTGCCACCAGTGATTTTACCGGGGAGCTGTTTTTT.

The rearrangement uses TRBV2 and TRBJ1-1; D is perhaps TRBD1 (6 bases). Germline CDR1 SNHLY, CDR2 FYNNEI. CDR3 length: 15 residues. The germline V and J ends were trimmed by 5 bases and 0 bases, with 13 bases remaining between them. CDR3: CASSINTGLNTEAFF. In DNA form, the CDR3 reads TGTGCCAGCAGTATAAACACAGGGTTGAACACTGAAGCTTTCTTT.

The rearrangement uses TRBV28 and TRBJ1-1, with D perhaps TRBD1 (5 bases). Germline CDR1 reads MDHEN; CDR2 reads SYDVKM. The germline V and J ends were trimmed by 7 bases and 5 bases, with 14 bases remaining between them. The CDR3 contains 13 residues. The CDR3 here is CASIVSGGTEAFF. CDR3 bases: TGTGCCAGCATCGTTAGCGGGGGGACTGAAGCTTTCTTT.

The sample holds a few counts of this clone. V is TRBV28 and J is TRBJ1-3; possible D gene TRBD1, 5 bases. This CDR3 region has 15 residues. Trimming took off 4 bases at V and 0 bases at J, with 10 bases between the two ends. CDR1 MDHEN and CDR2 SYDVKM come from the germline V gene. The CDR3 sequence is CASSSAGPSGNTIYF. CDR3 bases: TGTGCCAGCAGTTCGGCAGGGCCCTCTGGAAACACCATATATTTT.

The J gene is TRBJ2-7, the V gene TRBV7-2; TRBD2 matches at 10 bases. The J segment lost 0 bases and the V segment lost 2 bases, leaving 10 bases of the junction unmatched. This CDR3 region has 18 residues. Per germline, CDR1 SGHTA and CDR2 FQGNSA. The CDR3 region has the DNA TGTGCCAGCAGCTTACATAGTCACCGGACTAGCGGCTCCTACGAGCAGTACTTC. Translating gives CASSLHSHRTSGSYEQYF.

This clone was detected only once. This chain connects TRBV27 to TRBJ2-2; 7 bases match TRBD1. Germline trimming cut 2 bases from V and 6 bases from J; bases unmatched to any gene: 6. The CDR3 runs to 15 residues. The germline CDR1 and CDR2 sequences are MNHEY and SMNVEV (reference sequence). The DNA for the CDR3 is TGTGCCAGCAGTTTAGAGACAGGGAATCCCGGGGAGCTGTTTTTT. It codes for CASSLETGNPGELFF.

The chain has TRBV19 and TRBJ1-2, with 9 positions matching TRBD1. V lost 5 bases to trimming and J lost 5 bases; unmatched junction nucleotides: 9. The germline gives CDR1 LNHDA, CDR2 SQIVND (reference sequence). The CDR3 totals 15 residues. The CDR3 sequence is CASSSNRGRGYGYTF. CDR3 DNA: TGTGCCAGTAGTTCCAACAGGGGGCGCGGGTATGGCTACACCTTC.

V and J are TRBV2 and TRBJ1-2; 9 bases align to TRBD1. The CDR3 sequence is 15 residues long. Germline trimming cut 2 bases from V and 7 bases from J; bases unmatched to any gene: 8. Per germline, CDR1 SNHLY and CDR2 FYNNEI. This CDR3 is CASSEIGTGNSGYTF. CDR3 DNA sequence: TGTGCCAGCAGTGAAATCGGGACAGGGAATAGTGGCTACACCTTC.

The chain combines TRBV6-5 with TRBJ1-4; 9 bases line up with TRBD1. Germline CDR1 reads MNHEY; CDR2 reads SVGAGI. The CDR3 is 15 residues long. The J segment lost 10 bases and the V segment lost 2 bases, leaving 8 bases of the junction unmatched. This CDR3 reads CASSYEGQGSGKLFF. CDR3 coding DNA: TGTGCCAGCAGTTACGAGGGACAGGGTTCAGGAAAACTGTTTTTT.

The rearrangement links TRBV7-9 to TRBJ1-1, with a possible D match to TRBD1 (5 bases). The germline V and J ends were trimmed by 1 base and 5 bases, with 14 bases remaining between them. Germline V lookup: CDR1 SEHNR, CDR2 FQNEAQ (reference sequence). This CDR3 is 15 amino acids long. The CDR3 sequence: CASSLGLRDGTEAFF. The DNA for the CDR3 is TGTGCCAGCAGCTTAGGATTGAGGGACGGGACTGAAGCTTTCTTT.

The chain combines TRBV10-3 with TRBJ2-3; D is perhaps TRBD1 (6 bases). The CDR3 has 15 residues. Trimming left V 7 bases short and J 1 base short, with 15 bases between. The germline gives CDR1 ENHRY, CDR2 SYGVKD. CDR3 residues: CAITEGVKGTDTQYF. Here the CDR3 DNA reads TGTGCCATCACCGAGGGGGTAAAGGGCACAGATACGCAGTATTTT.

V is TRBV3-1 (or the pseudogene TRBV3-2) and J is TRBJ2-3; D might be TRBD1 or TRBD2, each matching 6 bases. V lost 1 base, J lost 1 base, and 15 bases lay in between. Germline assignment: CDR1 LGHDT and CDR2 YNNKEL (reference sequence). The CDR3 length is 17 residues. This CDR3 is CASSQGGGREGTDTQYF. The CDR3 bases are TGTGCCAGCAGCCAAGGAGGGGGGAGAGAGGGCACAGATACGCAGTATTTT.

The V gene is TRBV14, the J gene TRBJ2-2; TRBD2 is a possible D gene (6 bases). Per the germline V gene, CDR1 is SGHDN and CDR2 is FVKESK. Trimming shortened V by 0 bases and J by 6 bases, and 11 bases separated the two germline ends. The CDR3 totals 15 residues. The CDR3 DNA sequence: TGTGCCAGCAGCCAAGAATTCTTAGCGGCCGGGGAGCTGTTTTTT. Protein product: CASSQEFLAAGELFF. Looking up the rest from reference TRBV14 and TRBJ2-2 gives the full variable domain: EAGVTQFPSHSVIEKGQTVTLRCDPISGHDNLYWYRRVMGKEIKFLLHFVKESKQDESGMPNNRFLAERTGGTYSTLKVQPAELEDSGVYFCASSQEFLAAGELFFGEGSRLTVL.

The J gene is TRBJ1-1, the V gene TRBV11-2; 7 nucleotides agree with TRBD1. The V gene's germline CDR1 is SGHAT and CDR2 FQNNGV. The CDR3 spans 13 residues. Losses at the gene ends were 5 bases for V and 11 bases for J; bases not matched to a gene: 11. CDR3 nucleotide sequence: TGTGCCAGCAGCCGCGACAGGGACCAGCGGGCTTTCTTT. It is translated as CASSRDRDQRAFF.

The rearrangement uses TRBV10-3 and TRBJ2-1, with D possibly TRBD2 on 6 matching bases. Germline values: CDR1 ENHRY, CDR2 SYGVKD. Trimming removed 6 bases at V and 6 bases at J, with 15 bases between. This CDR3 contains 14 residues. The CDR3 sequence: CAIRGSSGVNEQFF. DNA for the CDR3: TGTGCCATCAGGGGTAGTAGCGGAGTCAATGAGCAGTTCTTC.

The chain carries TRBV12-3 or TRBV12-4 and TRBJ2-3; no clear D gene. The CDR3 length is 11 residues. Deletions cut 5 bases from V and 3 bases from J, with 3 bases between. Written as DNA, the CDR3 is TGTGCCAGCAGTCAGACAGATACGCAGTATTTT. This translates into CASSQTDTQYF.